This entry lists 20 T cell receptor beta chains sequenced from one sample in a study of shared clonotypes between healthy human individuals. The assay was immunoSEQ multiplex PCR, and TCRdb's table has in-frame clones only and misses some. The sample consists of nearly 2 million clones, about 95% of them appearing once. It was CD45RO-negative cells, positively selected for CCR7, that made up naive CD8 cells, with terminally differentiated effector memory CD45RA+ cells excluded. Sequences were obtained from naive CD8+ T cells sorted from blood. All receptors derive from a man aged 18 to 30 in good health.

The chain is built from TRBV6-5 and TRBJ2-7, with 10 positions matching TRBD1. V lost 7 bases, J lost 3 bases, and 9 bases stayed unmatched. The CDR3 loop spans 15 amino acids. The germline V gene encodes CDR1 MNHEY and CDR2 SVGAGI. This CDR3 is CASNPSGTGVYEQYF. DNA for the CDR3: TGTGCCAGCAACCCATCGGGGACAGGGGTCTACGAGCAGTACTTC.

The chain carries TRBV29-1 and TRBJ2-3, with D maybe TRBD2 (5 bases). V was shortened by 1 base and J by 2 bases, with 16 bases between the two germline ends. This CDR3 region has 16 residues. CDR1 and CDR2 from the germline V gene are SQVTM and ANQGSEA. CDR3 in DNA: TGCAGCGTTGAAGGGAAGGGAGCGTTTGTCACAGATACGCAGTATTTT. Translation gives CSVEGKGAFVTDTQYF.

The chain uses TRBV11-3 and TRBJ2-2; 12 nucleotides line up with TRBD2. Germline loops: CDR1 SGHNT, CDR2 YENEEA. The CDR3 spans 15 residues. The V and J ends lost 5 bases and 6 bases, in that order; junction bases with no gene match: 4. The CDR3 sequence: CASSRTSGIPGELFF. The CDR3 nucleotides are TGTGCCAGCAGCAGGACTAGCGGGATCCCCGGGGAGCTGTTTTTT.

Written as DNA, the CDR3 is TGTGCCAGCAGCCCCTGGACAGGCGAAGCCTTCTACGGGGAGCTGTTTTTT. It is translated as CASSPWTGEAFYGELFF. J is TRBJ2-2 and V is TRBV7-6; 7 bases map to TRBD1. Per the germline V gene, CDR1 is SGHVS and CDR2 is FNYEAQ. J was trimmed by 7 bases and V by 5 bases; bases with no gene match: 16. The CDR3 runs to 17 residues.

The rearrangement uses TRBV9 and TRBJ1-1, with a weak D call TRBD1 (6 bases). Germline V lookup: CDR1 SGDLS, CDR2 YYNGEE. V shed 2 bases and J shed 5 bases, with 16 bases lying between them. The CDR3 runs to 15 residues. The CDR3 DNA reads as TGTGCCAGCAGCGTCCTTGATAGGGGGGAAACTGAAGCTTTCTTT. It yields the protein CASSVLDRGETEAFF.

The genes are TRBV12-5 and TRBJ2-7; 8 bases align to TRBD2. The CDR3 runs to 15 residues. CDR1 is LGHNT, CDR2 FRNRAP, per germline. The V gene end was trimmed by 6 bases and the J gene end by 6 bases; junction bases not matched to a gene: 13. The DNA for the CDR3 is TGTGCTAGTGGCGAAAGCGGGAGCGGGCCTGGCGAGCAGTACTTC. This encodes CASGESGSGPGEQYF.

About this clone itself: Other DNA sequences in this sample translate to the same CDR3. The chain combines TRBV5-1 with TRBJ2-7, with D hard to call. The CDR3 contains 13 residues. V was pared by 0 bases and J by 4 bases, with 8 bases between. Germline V lookup: CDR1 SGHRS, CDR2 YFSETQ. The CDR3 DNA reads TGCGCCAGCAGCTTGGGGCGATCTTACGAGCAGTACTTC. This gives the protein CASSLGRSYEQYF.

V is TRBV19 and J is TRBJ2-7; possibly TRBD1 or TRBD2 for D (5 bases each). Trimming cost V 0 bases and J 2 bases, with 11 bases left between them. Per the germline V gene, CDR1 is LNHDA and CDR2 is SQIVND (reference sequence). This CDR3 has 15 amino acids. CDR3 nucleotide sequence: TGTGCCAGTAGTATAGATACGGGACCAGCCTACGAGCAGTACTTC. This gives the protein CASSIDTGPAYEQYF.

The genes are TRBV6-5 and TRBJ1-2; 8 bases are shared with TRBD1. The CDR3 is 15 residues long. Trimming removed 6 bases from V and 4 bases from J; junction bases left unmatched: 10. Germline V gene data show CDR1 as MNHEY and CDR2 as SVGAGI. In nucleotides, the CDR3 is TGTGCCAGCAGGAGGGGGACAGGCGCCATCTATGGCTACACCTTC. Translating it yields CASRRGTGAIYGYTF.

This chain joins TRBV4-1 and TRBJ2-7; TRBD2 is a possible D gene (6 bases). Germline V CDR1 and CDR2: MGHRA, YSYEKL. The CDR3 contains 16 residues. Trimming left V 4 bases short and J 1 base short, with 17 bases between. The CDR3 sequence is CASSPQAGFRSYEQYF. The CDR3 bases are TGCGCCAGCAGCCCACAAGCGGGCTTCCGTTCCTACGAGCAGTACTTC.

The chain couples TRBV11-3 to TRBJ2-3; D unresolved. Trimming removed 5 bases from V and 2 bases from J, with 11 bases in between. This CDR3 is built from 14 residues. Germline V gene lookup returns CDR1 SGHNT and CDR2 YENEEA. The CDR3 nucleotides are TGTGCCAGCAGCGAACCGGGCCTCACAGATACGCAGTATTTT. It yields the protein CASSEPGLTDTQYF.

This clone occurred once. The V gene is TRBV7-9, the J gene TRBJ1-2; D is unresolved. The ends were cut back, 1 base at V and 2 bases at J, with 11 bases in the middle. Germline loops: CDR1 SEHNR, CDR2 FQNEAQ (reference sequence). The CDR3 contains 15 residues. The DNA for the CDR3 is TGTGCCAGCAGCTTAGTAGCCGGGCGGAACTATGGCTACACCTTC. Its translation is CASSLVAGRNYGYTF.

With regard to this clone: This sample includes further DNA sequences coding for the same CDR3. The chain combines TRBV5-1 with TRBJ2-3, with a weak D call TRBD2 (5 bases). Germline V lookup: CDR1 SGHRS, CDR2 YFSETQ. V was shortened by 1 base and J by 2 bases, with 11 bases between the two germline ends. CDR3 length: 15 amino acids. The CDR3 DNA reads TGCGCCAGCAGCTTGTGGCCCGGGGACACAGATACGCAGTATTTT. Protein product: CASSLWPGDTDTQYF. The full variable domain, in which reference TRBV5-1 and TRBJ2-3 provide the parts outside the CDR3, is KAGVTQTPRYLIKTRGQQVTLSCSPISGHRSVSWYQQTPGQGLQFLFEYFSETQRNKGNFPGRFSGRQFSNSRSEMNVSTLELGDSALYLCASSLWPGDTDTQYFGPGTRLTVL.

The chain couples TRBV4-3 to TRBJ2-7, with 10 nucleotides matching TRBD1. Germline CDR1 is LGHNA and CDR2 is YSLEER. V shed 6 bases, J shed 6 bases, and the junction held 8 bases outside the gene matches. This CDR3 spans 14 amino acids. The CDR3 nucleotides are TGCGCCAGCAGACATGACAGGGGGCTCGGCGAGCAGTACTTC. Its protein is CASRHDRGLGEQYF.

The rearrangement joins TRBV9 to TRBJ2-1; D might be TRBD2 (6 bases). V lost 4 bases, J lost 10 bases, and 12 bases lay in between. Germline values: CDR1 SGDLS, CDR2 YYNGEE. The CDR3 extends over 12 amino acids. The CDR3 nucleotides read TGTGCCAGCAGCCCCGGGGAGGCAGAGCAGTTCTTC. It translates to CASSPGEAEQFF.

The CDR3 coding sequence is TGTGCCAGCAGTGAATGGACTAGCGGGGGGCCGATCACAGATACGCAGTATTTT. It translates to CASSEWTSGGPITDTQYF. The rearrangement joins TRBV2 to TRBJ2-3; 14 bases match TRBD2. Germline loops: CDR1 SNHLY, CDR2 FYNNEI. V trimming: 2 bases; J trimming: 2 bases; junction bases outside the gene matches: 6. The CDR3 is made up of 18 amino acids.

Only a few counts were recorded for this clone. The chain couples TRBV2 to TRBJ1-3; no definite D call. CDR3 length equals 14 residues. Trimming cost V 4 bases and J 0 bases, with 7 bases left between them. Germline CDR1 is SNHLY and CDR2 is FYNNEI. CDR3: CASSVGNSGNTIYF. DNA of the CDR3: TGTGCCAGCAGTGTCGGCAACTCTGGAAACACCATATATTTT.

Note on this clone: The same CDR3 can be traced to other DNA sequences in this sample. The chain joins TRBV4-1 to TRBJ2-3; perhaps TRBD1 as D (5 bases). The V gene lost 3 bases and the J gene lost 6 bases, with 7 bases spanning the gap. Germline V CDR1 and CDR2: MGHRA, YSYEKL. The CDR3 covers 12 residues. CDR3: CASSQAGDTQYF. The DNA of the CDR3 is TGCGCCAGCAGCCAGGCAGGGGATACGCAGTATTTT.

Here the CDR3 DNA reads TGCAGCGTTGAAGATTGGGACGGGTCCACCTACAATGAGCAGTTCTTC. Amino acid sequence: CSVEDWDGSTYNEQFF. The chain couples TRBV29-1 to TRBJ2-1; D is tentatively TRBD1 or TRBD2 (5 bases each). Germline CDR1 SQVTM, CDR2 ANQGSEA. CDR3 length: 16 amino acids. Trimming pared 0 bases from V and 2 bases from J, leaving 14 bases between.

This rearrangement joins TRBV5-1 to TRBJ2-2; no clear D gene. The germline CDR1 and CDR2 sequences are SGHRS and YFSETQ. V lost 1 base and J lost 1, with 8 bases in between. The CDR3 runs 15 residues. In nucleotides, the CDR3 is TGCGCCAGCAGCTTGTACCGAGAGAACACCGGGGAGCTGTTTTTT. Its protein is CASSLYRENTGELFF.